This entry lists 9 T cell receptor beta chains sequenced from one sample in a study of shared clonotypes between healthy human individuals. Profiling relied on immunoSEQ multiplex PCR, and the TCRdb table lists in-frame clones only, not all of them. The data hold about 380,000 clones, with about 96% observed a single time. Sequencing input: memory CD8+ T cells sorted from blood. Sample subset: CD45RO+ cells pooled with CCR7-negative TemRA cells. The receptors originated from a man between 25 and 39 years old in good health.

The gene calls are TRBV6-5 and TRBJ1-4; the D is unclear. V lost 6 bases, J lost 0 bases, and 8 bases lay in between. This CDR3 has 14 amino acids. CDR1 is MNHEY and CDR2 is SVGAGI in the germline V gene. CDR3 in DNA: TGTGCCAGCAGGGGATACTCAACTAATGAAAAACTGTTTTTT. Translated: CASRGYSTNEKLFF.

Points on this clone: The same CDR3 can be traced to other DNA sequences in this sample. The chain joins TRBV6-5 to TRBJ1-1; possible D gene TRBD1, 6 bases. The CDR3 loop spans 14 amino acids. The germline CDR1 and CDR2 sequences are MNHEY and SVGAGI. The V gene lost 1 base and the J gene lost 1 base, with 7 bases spanning the gap. CDR3 in amino acids: CASSYLDRNTEAFF. Written as DNA, the CDR3 is TGTGCCAGCAGTTACTTGGACAGGAACACTGAAGCTTTCTTT.

This sequence joins TRBV9 and TRBJ2-2; D not certain. CDR1 and CDR2 (germline): SGDLS, YYNGEE. The CDR3 contains 13 residues. Between the trimmed V and J ends, which lost 1 base and 4 bases, there was a span of 5 bases. The CDR3 DNA is TGTGCCAGCAGCGTAAAGGTCACCGGGGAGCTGTTTTTT. Protein sequence: CASSVKVTGELFF.

The rearrangement uses TRBV5-1 and TRBJ1-2; D gene ambiguous. The germline V and J ends were trimmed by 9 bases and 1 base, with 19 bases remaining between them. The germline V gene encodes CDR1 SGHRS and CDR2 YFSETQ. The CDR3 is made up of 15 amino acids. Here the CDR3 reads CATTGQAGSNYGYTF. In DNA form, the CDR3 reads TGCGCCACCACCGGGCAGGCGGGAAGTAACTATGGCTACACCTTC.

The CDR3 DNA reads as TGTGCCAGTAGTATTACTAGCAGGTACAATGAGCAGTTCTTC. Its protein is CASSITSRYNEQFF. The chain recombines TRBV19 with TRBJ2-1, with TRBD2 as a possible D gene (6 bases). The CDR3 runs 14 residues. The germline CDR1 and CDR2 sequences are LNHDA and SQIVND (reference sequence). V was trimmed by 3 bases and J by 4 bases, leaving 10 bases between them.

The rearrangement uses TRBV19 and TRBJ1-2; D unclear. V gave up 4 bases and J gave up 2 bases, with 8 bases separating them. The germline gives CDR1 LNHDA, CDR2 SQIVND (reference sequence). The CDR3 has 13 residues. Written as DNA, the CDR3 is TGTGCCAGTAGTAGTTACAGAAACTATGGCTACACCTTC. Its translation: CASSSYRNYGYTF.

The chain recombines TRBV6-4 with TRBJ2-7, with a tentative D call TRBD1 (6 bases). This CDR3 has 11 amino acids. The germline CDR1 and CDR2 sequences are MRHNA and SNTAGT. Trimming removed 11 bases from V and 3 bases from J, with 11 bases in between. The CDR3 DNA follows: TGTGCCGTGGACAGAGACTACGAGCAGTACTTC. Protein sequence: CAVDRDYEQYF.

This clone was found once. Additional DNA sequences in this sample encode the identical CDR3. The chain uses TRBV20-1 and TRBJ2-7; D unresolved. Trimming took off 0 bases at V and 6 bases at J, with 3 bases between the two ends. CDR3 length equals 10 residues. Germline V lookup: CDR1 DFQATT, CDR2 SNEGSKA (reference sequence). The CDR3 bases are TGCAGTGCTAGAGAGAGCGAGCAGTACTTC. This gives the protein CSARESEQYF.

The gene calls are TRBV2 and TRBJ2-3; the match to TRBD2 covers 9 bases. V was pared by 9 bases and J by 3 bases, with 4 bases of the junction left unmatched. CDR1 is SNHLY and CDR2 is FYNNEI in the germline V gene. CDR3 size: 13 residues. CDR3 loop: CASTTSGTDTQYF. As DNA, the CDR3 is TGTGCCAGTACTACTAGCGGGACAGATACGCAGTATTTT.